Each of the 25 T cell receptor beta chains below was sequenced from the same sample in a study of Graves' ophthalmopathy and Graves' hyperthyroidism. Amplifying from RNA transcripts, the study obtained TCR beta CDR3 regions. RT-PCR in the first round used HTBI primers; a second-round multiplex PCR followed. From the multiplex PCR reads, TCRdb called clonotypes with MiXCR, one entry per CDR3 protein. The table lists over a million distinct CDR3 sequences, 35% to 40% of them singletons. Sequencing was carried out using peripheral blood or thyroid tissue (not recorded which). These receptor sequences come from an adult man with Graves' hyperthyroidism.

The table lists this clonotype with many counts. The chain recombines TRBV19 with TRBJ1-2; 9 positions match TRBD1. The V and J ends lost 7 bases and 2 bases, in that order; junction bases with no gene match: 14. In germline, CDR1 is LNHDA, CDR2 SQIVND (reference sequence). The CDR3 spans 17 residues. The CDR3, as DNA: TGTGCCAGTAACCCGCAAACAGGGGGCTCTTGGAACTATGGCTACACCTTC. Residues: CASNPQTGGSWNYGYTF.

This clonotype has only a few counts. The rearrangement uses TRBV6-5 and TRBJ2-7; tentatively, D is TRBD2 (5 bases). Germline-derived CDR1 and CDR2 are MNHEY and SVGAGI. This CDR3 comprises 12 residues. V lost 6 bases and J 4 bases, leaving 10 bases between the germline ends. The CDR3 nucleotides read TGTGCCAGCAGAGAGGGAGCATACGAGCAGTACTTC. It encodes CASREGAYEQYF.

This clonotype was picked up a small number of times. J is TRBJ1-1 and V is TRBV6-2 or TRBV6-3; TRBD1 is a possible D gene (5 bases). The CDR3 covers 13 residues. Deletions cut 2 bases from V and 9 bases from J, with 13 bases between. The germline V gene has CDR1 MNHEY and CDR2 SVGEGT. This CDR3 reads CASSYDIPGKAFF. The CDR3 DNA follows: TGTGCCAGCAGTTACGATATTCCAGGGAAAGCTTTCTTT.

This clonotype occurred a few times. The V and J genes are TRBV5-1 and TRBJ2-7; 7 bases line up with TRBD1. Germline CDR1 SGHRS, CDR2 YFSETQ. The CDR3 length is 15 residues. With 3 bases clipped from V and 1 base from J, the junction kept 7 bases outside the gene matches. In DNA, the CDR3 is TGCGCCAGCAGCTCAAGCCGGACAGGATCCTACGAGCAGTACTTC. Translated: CASSSSRTGSYEQYF.

The table lists this clonotype with many counts. The genes are TRBV2 and TRBJ1-2; TRBD1 might be the D (6 bases). The CDR3 spans 13 residues. Germline CDR1 reads SNHLY; CDR2 reads FYNNEI. Trimming cost V 3 bases and J 8 bases, with 13 bases left between them. In nucleotides, the CDR3 is TGTGCCAGCAGTGATTCCCAGGGGTCGGGCTACACCTTC. Protein product: CASSDSQGSGYTF.

This clonotype was seen repeatedly, ten times or more. This chain joins TRBV2 and TRBJ2-7, with D perhaps matching TRBD1 (6 bases). This CDR3 comprises 12 residues. Germline lookup yields CDR1 SNHLY and CDR2 FYNNEI. Trimming left V 8 bases short and J 5 bases short, with 13 bases between. The CDR3 spells CASCRGPHEQYF. CDR3 bases: TGTGCCAGCTGCAGGGGACCCCACGAGCAGTACTTC.

The V and J genes are TRBV2 and TRBJ1-4; 10 bases line up with TRBD1. This CDR3 comprises 17 residues. Per the germline V gene, CDR1 is SNHLY and CDR2 is FYNNEI. The trim removed 5 bases at V and 5 bases at J, leaving 11 bases unmatched. DNA of the CDR3: TGTGCCAGCAGTTTGACAGGGGGCTACGGAAAAAATGAAAAACTGTTTTTT. It codes for CASSLTGGYGKNEKLFF.

This clonotype was found once. The chain uses TRBV10-3 and TRBJ1-5; weak D call: TRBD1 (5 bases). Germline CDR1 ENHRY, CDR2 SYGVKD. The CDR3 spans 14 residues. With 10 bases removed from V and 6 bases from J, the gap between germline ends came to 19 bases. CDR3 protein: CASKGRVRSQPQHF. CDR3 nucleotides: TGTGCCAGCAAGGGCAGGGTAAGGAGTCAGCCCCAGCATTTT.

The CDR3 coding sequence is TGTGCCTGGAGTAACGAAGAGACCCAGTACTTC. Its translation: CAWSNEETQYF. This sequence joins TRBV30 and TRBJ2-5; no definite D call. The V and J ends lost 2 bases and 3 bases respectively, with 4 bases between them. This CDR3 is built from 11 residues. CDR1 and CDR2 (germline): GTSNPN, SVGIG (reference sequence).

The table lists this clonotype with many counts. CDR3 region: CASSMRGAGGPHEQYF. Here the CDR3 DNA reads TGTGCCAGTAGTATGAGGGGAGCAGGAGGGCCCCACGAGCAGTACTTC. The rearrangement joins TRBV19 to TRBJ2-7; maybe TRBD2 (6 bases). The CDR3 loop spans 16 amino acids. The V gene's germline CDR1 is LNHDA and CDR2 SQIVND (reference sequence). V lost 3 bases to trimming and J lost 5 bases, with 20 bases between them.

This clonotype was seen at least ten times. The rearrangement joins TRBV19 to TRBJ1-5; unclear D gene. V was clipped by 2 bases and J by 4 bases, with 12 bases between them. The CDR3 extends over 15 amino acids. Germline-derived CDR1 and CDR2 are LNHDA and SQIVND (reference sequence). The CDR3 sequence is CASSIRGPYNQPQHF. The CDR3 DNA sequence: TGTGCCAGTAGTATACGTGGACCGTATAATCAGCCCCAGCATTTT.

This clonotype was seen a handful of times. The rearrangement uses TRBV4-3 and TRBJ2-7; weak D call: TRBD1 (5 bases). Germline V lookup: CDR1 LGHNA, CDR2 YSLEER. V lost 6 bases and J lost 7, with 22 bases in between. This CDR3 region has 15 residues. CDR3 sequence reads: CASSPILGKPGEQYF. CDR3 nucleotide sequence: TGCGCCAGCAGTCCCATCCTTGGAAAACCAGGGGAGCAGTACTTC.

This clonotype has ten or more counts. The chain recombines TRBV29-1 with TRBJ2-7; 9 nucleotides line up with TRBD2. Losses at the gene ends were 5 bases for V and 4 bases for J; bases not matched to a gene: 6. The CDR3 contains 13 residues. CDR1 is SQVTM and CDR2 is ANQGSEA in the germline V gene. This CDR3 reads CSVSRTSAYEQYF. CDR3 DNA: TGCAGCGTTTCCCGGACTAGCGCGTACGAGCAGTACTTC.

The gene calls are TRBV3-1 and TRBJ1-1, with no clear D. Trimming removed 6 bases at V and 6 bases at J, with 11 bases between. Looked up from germline, CDR1 is LGHDT and CDR2 is YNNKEL (reference sequence). The CDR3 extends over 12 amino acids. This CDR3 reads CASRRGGAEAFF. The CDR3 DNA sequence: TGTGCCAGCAGACGGGGTGGCGCTGAAGCTTTCTTT.

The genes are TRBV25-1 and TRBJ1-6; D remains ambiguous. The CDR3 runs 15 residues. Between the trimmed V and J ends, which lost 8 bases and 5 bases, there was a span of 16 bases. Germline CDR1 MGHDK, CDR2 SYGVNS. The CDR3 bases are TGTGCCAGCGGCGGAGAAGGGAGCCATAATTCACCCCTCCACTTT. It yields the protein CASGGEGSHNSPLHF.

This clonotype was seen just once. At one boundary the junction diverges from the germline segment, which might be a read error. V is TRBV7-8 and J is TRBJ2-7; 12 bases align to TRBD1. Looked up from germline, CDR1 is SGHVS and CDR2 is FQNEAQ. The CDR3 length is 12 residues. The CDR3 DNA reads as TGTGTCAGCAGCCCGGGACAGGGGGCCCAGTACTTC. It yields the protein CVSSPGQGAQYF.

This clonotype showed up many times. The chain combines TRBV15 with TRBJ2-5; perhaps D is TRBD1 or TRBD2 (6 bases each). Germline CDR1 reads LNHNV; CDR2 reads YYDKDF (reference sequence). V lost 4 bases and J lost 3, with 9 bases in between. The CDR3 covers 13 residues. CDR3: CATSKGGEETQYF. As DNA, the CDR3 is TGTGCCACCAGCAAGGGGGGCGAAGAGACCCAGTACTTC.

The rearrangement uses TRBV7-9 and TRBJ1-2, with D possibly being TRBD1 (5 bases). Germline values: CDR1 SEHNR, CDR2 FQNEAQ (reference sequence). V lost 6 bases and J lost 7, with 15 bases in between. The length of the CDR3 is 13 residues. CDR3 sequence: CASRPLEGLGYTF. The CDR3 coding sequence is TGTGCCAGCAGACCGTTGGAGGGGCTTGGCTACACCTTC.

The chain is built from TRBV5-1 and TRBJ1-3; D gene ambiguous. V was clipped by 0 bases and J by 4 bases, with 14 bases between them. There are 16 residues in the CDR3. The V gene's germline CDR1 is SGHRS and CDR2 YFSETQ. The CDR3 protein is CASSLAGPASGNTIYF. The CDR3, as DNA: TGCGCCAGCAGCTTGGCCGGACCCGCTTCGGGAAACACCATATATTTT.

This clonotype occurred a few times. This chain uses TRBV10-2 with TRBJ2-5; 8 nucleotides match TRBD1. J was trimmed by 5 bases and V by 4 bases; bases with no gene match: 9. CDR1 WSHSY and CDR2 SAAADI come from the germline V gene. The CDR3 sequence is 15 residues long. CDR3 in DNA: TGCGCCAGCAGTGCTAGCAGGGGGCGCAGGGAGACCCAGTACTTC. The encoded protein is CASSASRGRRETQYF.

This clonotype was detected many times. V is TRBV5-1 and J is TRBJ1-3, with unresolved D. Looked up from germline, CDR1 is SGHRS and CDR2 is YFSETQ. The CDR3 contains 14 residues. V gave up 1 base and J gave up 0 bases, with 5 bases separating them. The CDR3 is CASSLWDSGNTIYF. CDR3 DNA: TGCGCCAGCAGCTTGTGGGACTCTGGAAACACCATATATTTT.

This chain connects TRBV6-5 to TRBJ2-2, with D perhaps assigned TRBD1 or TRBD2 (6 bases each). V was cut by 10 bases and J by 7 bases, with 22 bases left in between. This CDR3 is built from 15 residues. Germline V gives CDR1 MNHEY, CDR2 SVGAGI. The CDR3 protein is CAIGGGVRHDGELFF. In DNA form, the CDR3 reads TGTGCCATCGGAGGGGGAGTTAGGCATGACGGGGAGCTGTTTTTT.

This sequence joins TRBV5-1 and TRBJ1-4; D not certain. The germline CDR1 and CDR2 sequences are SGHRS and YFSETQ. V shed 4 bases and J shed 2 bases, with 9 bases lying between them. This CDR3 is 14 amino acids long. Here the CDR3 DNA reads TGCGCCAGCAGCAGGACTTTCACTAATGAAAAACTGTTTTTT. As protein: CASSRTFTNEKLFF.

The chain couples TRBV7-9 to TRBJ2-2; 9 nucleotides line up with TRBD1. Germline V gene data show CDR1 as SEHNR and CDR2 as FQNEAQ (reference sequence). The V and J ends lost 4 bases and 7 bases, in that order; junction bases with no gene match: 13. The CDR3 runs 17 residues. The CDR3 spells CASSSNSGQGLSGELFF. In DNA form, the CDR3 reads TGTGCCAGCAGCTCAAACTCGGGACAGGGCTTGAGCGGGGAGCTGTTTTTT. The full variable domain, completed using reference TRBV7-9 and TRBJ2-2, is DTGVSQNPRHKITKRGQNVTFRCDPISEHNRLYWYRQTLGQGPEFLTYFQNEAQLEKSRLLSDRFSAERPKGSFSTLEIQRTEQGDSAMYLCASSSNSGQGLSGELFFGEGSRLTVL.

The chain combines TRBV29-1 with TRBJ2-5; 10 bases are shared with TRBD2. The J call may be in error: the DNA end matches TRBJ2-1 better. The CDR3 sequence is 12 residues long. Germline CDR1 and CDR2: SQVTM and ANQGSEA. CDR3 DNA: TGCAGTATAGCGGGAGGTAGCAATGAGCAGTTCTTC. This translates into CSIAGGSNEQFF.